These 15 T cell receptor beta chains share one sample of origin, sequenced in a study of T cells in pancreatic ductal adenocarcinoma. Sequencing was performed with immunoSEQ multiplex PCR; in TCRdb, only in-frame clones are kept and a portion is missing. The sample lists roughly 100,000 clones, about 95% occurring once. The selected patients with pancreatic ductal adenocarcinoma had surgery but no neoadjuvant therapy. Sequenced sample: PBMCs. These receptor sequences come from a human donor with pancreatic ductal adenocarcinoma.

The gene calls are TRBV7-3 and TRBJ2-3, with TRBD2 as a possible D gene (6 bases). CDR3 size: 15 residues. CDR1 is SGHTA and CDR2 is FQGTGA in the germline V gene. Trimming removed 3 bases from V and 5 bases from J, with 15 bases in between. The CDR3 region is CASSLTGRWQDTQYF. CDR3 DNA sequence: TGTGCCAGCAGCTTGACCGGGAGATGGCAAGATACGCAGTATTTT.

The rearrangement joins TRBV7-3 to TRBJ2-5; 9 bases map to TRBD2. The CDR3 is 16 amino acids. Germline V lookup: CDR1 SGHTA, CDR2 FQGTGA. V lost 1 base, J lost 2 bases, and 5 bases stayed unmatched. The CDR3 region is CASSLKTSGGQETQYF. Written as DNA, the CDR3 is TGTGCCAGCAGCTTAAAGACTAGCGGAGGTCAAGAGACCCAGTACTTC.

The chain employs TRBV5-1 and TRBJ1-2; 7 bases line up with TRBD1. The CDR3 contains 15 residues. Trimming cost V 4 bases and J 1 base; bases outside gene matches: 7. Per the germline V gene, CDR1 is SGHRS and CDR2 is YFSETQ. The CDR3 DNA reads as TGCGCCAGCAGCCGAGACAGGGACATTAACTATGGCTACACCTTC. Translating it yields CASSRDRDINYGYTF.

The chain uses TRBV30 and TRBJ1-2; TRBD1 agrees at 8 bases. The length of the CDR3 is 13 residues. Germline-derived CDR1 and CDR2 are GTSNPN and SVGIG (reference sequence). With V trimmed by 4 bases and J by 7 bases, 8 bases remained unmatched. CDR3 residues: CAWTSGGAGGYTF. The CDR3 DNA sequence: TGTGCCTGGACGTCAGGGGGCGCAGGTGGCTACACCTTC.

The chain recombines TRBV27 with TRBJ2-1, with 7 bases matching TRBD2. The CDR3 is made up of 17 amino acids. J was trimmed by 2 bases and V by 2 bases; bases with no gene match: 9. Per the germline V gene, CDR1 is MNHEY and CDR2 is SMNVEV (reference sequence). CDR3 bases: TGTGCCAGCAGTTTAAGGGTCGCGGGAGTGACCTACAATGAGCAGTTCTTC. Its protein product is CASSLRVAGVTYNEQFF.

V usage is TRBV18 and J usage is TRBJ2-5; D may be TRBD1 (5 bases). Germline-derived CDR1 and CDR2 are KGHSH and LQKENI. The CDR3 extends over 14 amino acids. V was trimmed by 3 bases and J by 1 base, leaving 9 bases between them. As DNA, the CDR3 is TGTGCCAGCTCACCTCTCAGGGCCCAAGAGACCCAGTACTTC. This codes for CASSPLRAQETQYF.

This sequence joins TRBV5-4 and TRBJ2-2, with 12 bases fitting TRBD1. V gave up 4 bases and J gave up 2 bases; unmatched junction bases: 3. The CDR3 extends over 16 amino acids. CDR1 SGHNT and CDR2 YYREEE come from the germline V gene (reference sequence). Here the CDR3 reads CASSLGQGANTGELFF. DNA for the CDR3: TGTGCCAGCAGCCTGGGACAGGGGGCCAACACCGGGGAGCTGTTTTTT. Full variable domain (rest looked up from reference TRBV5-4 and TRBJ2-2): ETGVTQSPTHLIKTRGQQVTLRCSSQSGHNTVSWYQQALGQGPQFIFQYYREEENGRGNFPPRFSGLQFPNYSSELNVNALELDDSALYLCASSLGQGANTGELFFGEGSRLTVL.

V and J are TRBV19 and TRBJ1-1; 10 bases fit TRBD1. In germline, CDR1 is LNHDA, CDR2 SQIVND (reference sequence). V lost 4 bases to trimming and J lost 4 bases; unmatched junction nucleotides: 12. There are 17 residues in the CDR3. DNA for the CDR3: TGTGCCAGTAGTACCCGACAGGGGGCGGCCTCTGGCACTGAAGCTTTCTTT. It specifies CASSTRQGAASGTEAFF.

The V gene is TRBV5-1, the J gene TRBJ2-1, with 12 bases lining up with TRBD1. The CDR3 loop spans 14 amino acids. V trimming: 3 bases; J trimming: 9 bases; junction bases outside the gene matches: 4. CDR1 and CDR2 (germline): SGHRS, YFSETQ. The CDR3 DNA follows: TGCGCCAGCAGCTCGGGACAGGGGGCTGTTGAGCAGTTCTTC. Its translation: CASSSGQGAVEQFF. The full variable domain, in which reference TRBV5-1 and TRBJ2-1 provide the parts outside the CDR3, is KAGVTQTPRYLIKTRGQQVTLSCSPISGHRSVSWYQQTPGQGLQFLFEYFSETQRNKGNFPGRFSGRQFSNSRSEMNVSTLELGDSALYLCASSSGQGAVEQFFGPGTRLTVL.

V usage is TRBV15 and J usage is TRBJ1-5; unclear D gene. The V gene lost 8 bases and the J gene lost 3 bases, with 11 bases spanning the gap. The CDR3 has 13 amino acids. Per germline, CDR1 LNHNV and CDR2 YYDKDF (reference sequence). This CDR3 reads CATGQKFNQPQHF. CDR3 nucleotides: TGTGCCACCGGGCAGAAATTCAATCAGCCCCAGCATTTT.

The chain links TRBV29-1 to TRBJ2-3; perhaps TRBD2 as D (5 bases). From germline, CDR1 is SQVTM and CDR2 ANQGSEA. CDR3 length: 12 amino acids. Trimming removed 4 bases at V and 6 bases at J, with 11 bases between. Here the CDR3 reads CSVVASWDTQYF. The CDR3 bases are TGCAGCGTTGTGGCTAGCTGGGATACGCAGTATTTT.

Comments on this clone: Other DNA sequences of this sample code for an identical CDR3. The chain couples TRBV2 to TRBJ2-7; TRBD1 matches 7 bases. The germline CDR1 and CDR2 sequences are SNHLY and FYNNEI. There are 13 residues in the CDR3. V was pared by 3 bases and J by 1 base, with 0 bases of the junction left unmatched. The CDR3 protein is CASSEDRSYEQYF. CDR3 sequence (DNA): TGTGCCAGCAGTGAGGACAGGTCCTACGAGCAGTACTTC.

The chain uses TRBV29-1 and TRBJ2-7; 10 bases fit TRBD2. CDR3 length equals 13 residues. The germline CDR1 and CDR2 sequences are SQVTM and ANQGSEA. The V segment lost 7 bases and the J segment 4 bases; nucleotides outside the gene matches: 7. As DNA, the CDR3 is TGCAGCGCAGCACCTAGCGGGAGTTACGAGCAGTACTTC. Encoded protein: CSAAPSGSYEQYF.

The rearrangement uses TRBV9 and TRBJ2-1, with TRBD1 identical over 8 bases. The CDR3 is 15 amino acids. Trimming cost V 3 bases and J 3 bases; bases outside gene matches: 5. Germline V CDR1 and CDR2: SGDLS, YYNGEE. In DNA form, the CDR3 reads TGTGCCAGCAGCGAGACAGGGGCCTACTACAATGAGCAGTTCTTC. Translation: CASSETGAYYNEQFF.

This chain links TRBV20-1 with TRBJ2-5; D is ambiguous. The ends were cut back, 5 bases at V and 5 bases at J, with 6 bases in the middle. Looked up from germline, CDR1 is DFQATT and CDR2 is SNEGSKA (reference sequence). The CDR3 is 10 residues long. The CDR3 protein is CSALKETQYF. The CDR3 DNA is TGCAGTGCTCTAAAGGAGACCCAGTACTTC.